The TCR beta chain under discussion was sequenced for a study of blood T cell repertoires in COVID-19. As for the study in general: Both acute and convalescent COVID-19 samples were obtained from the United States, Italy and Spain. PBMCs, B-cell-depleted T cells, or T cells were the source of the cDNA or gDNA that made up the material.

CDR1 is GTSNPN and CDR2 is SVGIG in the germline V gene (reference sequence). V lost 5 bases to trimming and J lost 4 bases; unmatched junction nucleotides: 4. The CDR3 extends over 13 amino acids. Per the original data handling: Reference gene primer amplification in the assay estimated nucleated cell counts. TCRdb's table, derived via immunoSEQ multiplex PCR, lists solely in-frame clones and lacks some. The V and J calls and clone size come from that table; D and trimming were worked out from the DNA. The sample contains tens of thousands of clones, about 87% of which appear only once. The rearrangement joins TRBV30 to TRBJ2-1; TRBD2 matches at 8 bases. Sequenced input: peripheral blood. The TCR was taken from a man in his forties with COVID-19, enrolled during active disease. CDR3 loop: CAWEQRGYNEQFF. The CDR3 nucleotides read TGTGCCTGGGAGCAGCGGGGGTACAATGAGCAGTTCTTC.